Included here is one T cell receptor beta chain sequence, with context. As yet, its antigen is unknown. This record belongs to a study of human T cells and chemical hapten exposure. Study results and caveats: Counts of TCRs above 1 in 1000 frequency stayed unchanged with DPC sensitization.

Library construction involved attaching unique molecular identifiers to individual cDNA molecules, which allowed quantitative, reproducible TCR counting. Each CDR3 protein gets one entry after TCRdb re-called the RACE reads with MiXCR. The sample carries about 52,000 distinct CDR3 sequences, 9.5% to 10% recorded once. The time point was: pre-sensitization, week 0. Treatment: therapeutic diphenylcyclopropenone sensitization with weekly scalp DPC. The starting material, unfractionated whole blood, was used for total RNA extraction. Every patch test was put on after a blood sample was taken. The CDR3 has 15 amino acids. Germline values: CDR1 SGHTA, CDR2 FQGNSA. The V and J ends lost 3 bases and 9 bases, in that order; junction bases with no gene match: 4.

The clonotype originates from a woman in her twenties or thirties with alopecia areata. Some clones in this sample may be carry-over from other donors' samples. The rearrangement uses TRBV7-2 and TRBJ2-1, with 14 bases aligning to TRBD2. The specimen was whole blood, collected in connection with sensitization to the hapten diphenylcyclopropenone (DPC). CDR3 nucleotides: TGTGCCAGCAGCTTGACTAGCGGGGGGGCAGGTGAGCAGTTCTTC. It translates to CASSLTSGGAGEQFF. The full variable domain, in which reference TRBV7-2 and TRBJ2-1 provide the parts outside the CDR3, is GAGVSQSPSNKVTEKGKDVELRCDPISGHTALYWYRQSLGQGLEFLIYFQGNSAPDKSGLPSDRFSAERTGGSVSTLTIQRTQQEDSAVYLCASSLTSGGAGEQFFGPGTRLTVL.